This note documents a single T cell receptor beta chain sequence. The antigen remains unidentified. These data come from a study of glioma-infiltrating T cells after dendritic cell vaccination. TCRdb's copy holds only in-frame clones and misses some; the assay was immunoSEQ multiplex PCR. The sample yields approximately 36,000 clones, just under 85% seen once. The CDR3 has 16 amino acids. The germline CDR1 and CDR2 sequences are MGHRA and YSYEKL. Trimming took off 5 bases at V and 1 base at J, with 18 bases between the two ends. Points from the study as a whole: Only a small number of patients had complete blood and tumor samples. Estimated pretreatment TIL content predicted outcome after dendritic cell vaccination.

The source is a human donor with glioblastoma. Sequencing was performed on blood, taken before dendritic cell vaccination. The chain combines TRBV4-1 with TRBJ2-7; no clear D. The CDR3 nucleotides are TGCGCCAGCAGCGTAGACTGGCGTGAAACTTCCTACGAGCAGTACTTC. This gives the protein CASSVDWRETSYEQYF.